The next 32 T cell receptor beta chains were all read from a single sample in a study of blood T cell repertoires in COVID-19. Some clones are missing from TCRdb's copy, which holds only in-frame ones; the method was immunoSEQ multiplex PCR. Among a few hundred thousand clones, about 87% were seen once, and the ten largest hold approximately 6.6%. The source material was peripheral blood. Source of these receptors: a woman between 25 and 40 years old who had recovered from COVID-19.

The V call is TRBV7-9, the J call TRBJ2-1; 8 positions match TRBD2. J was trimmed by 4 bases and V by 4 bases; bases with no gene match: 6. Germline lookup yields CDR1 SEHNR and CDR2 FQNEAQ (reference sequence). CDR3 length equals 15 residues. In nucleotides, the CDR3 is TGTGCCAGCAGCTCTCCGGGGGGGTTGTACAATGAGCAGTTCTTC. It encodes CASSSPGGLYNEQFF.

This sequence joins TRBV7-8 and TRBJ1-5, with no clear D. V was trimmed by 5 bases and J by 0 bases, leaving 14 bases between them. This CDR3 spans 16 amino acids. The V gene's germline CDR1 is SGHVS and CDR2 FQNEAQ. The CDR3 DNA reads TGTGCCAGCAGCCGAATTAGTCGCTATAGCAATCAGCCCCAGCATTTT. Translated, it gives CASSRISRYSNQPQHF.

In this sample, this clone turned up once. The chain carries TRBV10-3 and TRBJ2-6; TRBD2 agrees at 13 bases. The CDR3 covers 17 residues. The V and J ends lost 5 bases and 1 base, in that order; junction bases with no gene match: 2. In germline, CDR1 is ENHRY, CDR2 SYGVKD. The CDR3 here is CAISSLAGGSGANVLTF. The DNA for the CDR3 is TGTGCCATCAGTTCACTAGCGGGGGGGTCTGGGGCCAACGTCCTGACTTTC.

The rearrangement links TRBV4-2 to TRBJ1-5; D remains ambiguous. V shed 6 bases and J shed 5 bases, with 11 bases lying between them. The CDR3 consists of 13 residues. Germline V gene lookup returns CDR1 LGHNA and CDR2 YNFKEQ. DNA for the CDR3: TGTGCCAGCAGTCATCCGGAGGATCAGCCCCAGCATTTT. This translates into CASSHPEDQPQHF.

This sequence joins TRBV9 and TRBJ1-6; D is unclear. The CDR3 is 16 residues long. In germline, CDR1 is SGDLS, CDR2 YYNGEE. Trimming took 4 bases from V and 7 from J, leaving 18 bases between them. CDR3 in DNA: TGTGCCAGCAGCCCCTCTTGGGCCCGGCAAAATTCACCCCTCCACTTT. This encodes CASSPSWARQNSPLHF.

The V call is TRBV18, the J call TRBJ1-5, with 9 positions matching TRBD1. V was clipped by 2 bases and J by 1 base; unmatched bases: 12. From germline, CDR1 is KGHSH and CDR2 LQKENI. The CDR3 has 19 amino acids. The CDR3 sequence: CASSPVGQGVVTSNQPQHF. CDR3 nucleotide sequence: TGTGCCAGCTCACCAGTGGGACAGGGAGTTGTGACAAGCAATCAGCCCCAGCATTTT.

The chain uses TRBV3-1 (or the pseudogene TRBV3-2) and TRBJ2-7; 11 nucleotides match TRBD2. This CDR3 is built from 19 residues. V gave up 0 bases and J gave up 2 bases; unmatched junction bases: 12. The germline V gene has CDR1 LGHDT and CDR2 YNNKEL (reference sequence). The CDR3 DNA reads TGTGCCAGCAGCCAAGATCTGGAGGGACTAGCGGAAGGACCCTACGAGCAGTACTTC. It specifies CASSQDLEGLAEGPYEQYF.

The chain couples TRBV20-1 to TRBJ2-2; a possible D gene is TRBD2 (6 bases). V lost 7 bases, J lost 7 bases, and 10 bases lay in between. From germline, CDR1 is DFQATT and CDR2 SNEGSKA (reference sequence). This CDR3 has 11 residues. The CDR3 DNA sequence: TGCAGTGGGGCGGGATTCGGGGAGCTGTTTTTT. Protein: CSGAGFGELFF.

This clone was seen at least ten times. The rearrangement links TRBV20-1 to TRBJ1-4; possible D gene TRBD1, 6 bases. V shed 3 bases and J shed 8 bases, with 16 bases lying between them. The CDR3 consists of 14 residues. Germline CDR1 DFQATT, CDR2 SNEGSKA (reference sequence). CDR3 in DNA: TGCAGTGCTAGTGGTGGAACAGGGCTCGAAAAACTGTTTTTT. Translation: CSASGGTGLEKLFF.

The genes are TRBV28 and TRBJ1-2, with TRBD1 matching over 11 bases. J was trimmed by 7 bases and V by 6 bases; bases with no gene match: 7. The CDR3 runs 14 residues. The germline gives CDR1 MDHEN, CDR2 SYDVKM. CDR3 residues: CASRSGQGASGYTF. The CDR3 coding sequence is TGTGCCAGCAGGTCCGGACAGGGGGCGTCTGGCTACACCTTC.

The chain is built from TRBV7-8 and TRBJ1-5, with D possibly TRBD1 on 6 matching bases. The V end was cut by 3 bases, the J end by 1 base, with 19 bases between. This CDR3 has 18 residues. Germline assignment: CDR1 SGHVS and CDR2 FQNEAQ. This chain's CDR3 is CASSFLGAGAWSNQPQHF. The CDR3, as DNA: TGTGCCAGCAGCTTTTTGGGGGCCGGGGCGTGGAGCAATCAGCCCCAGCATTTT. Supplemented by reference TRBV7-8 and TRBJ1-5, the full variable domain reads GAGVSQSPRYKVAKRGQDVALRCDPISGHVSLFWYQQALGQGPEFLTYFQNEAQLDKSGLPSDRFFAERPEGSVSTLKIQRTQQEDSAVYLCASSFLGAGAWSNQPQHFGDGTRLSIL.

This clone came up once. CDR3 in amino acids: CASRRDVDAKNIQYF. The CDR3 region has the DNA TGTGCCAGCAGGCGGGATGTTGATGCCAAAAACATTCAGTACTTC. This chain links TRBV6-5 with TRBJ2-4; maybe TRBD2 (6 bases). V shed 6 bases and J shed 1 base, with 13 bases lying between them. CDR1 is MNHEY, CDR2 SVGAGI, per germline. The CDR3 sequence is 15 residues long.

This chain links TRBV18 with TRBJ1-1; 9 nucleotides match TRBD1. The CDR3 is 16 residues long. After removal of 3 bases from V and 0 bases from J, the junction contained 5 bases not matched to a gene. Germline V CDR1 and CDR2: KGHSH, LQKENI. The CDR3 protein is CASSPSTGGMNTEAFF. CDR3 DNA sequence: TGTGCCAGCTCACCGTCGACAGGGGGGATGAACACTGAAGCTTTCTTT.

The rearrangement uses TRBV24-1 and TRBJ1-1; 11 positions match TRBD1. The CDR3 totals 16 residues. The trim removed 2 bases at V and 6 bases at J, leaving 7 bases unmatched. In germline, CDR1 is KGHDR, CDR2 SFDVKD. The DNA of the CDR3 is TGTGCCACCAGTGATTCGGACAGGGGGCTCCTCGCTGAAGCTTTCTTT. Translated, it gives CATSDSDRGLLAEAFF.

In its sample, this clone was seen a few times. This sequence joins TRBV3-1 (or the pseudogene TRBV3-2) and TRBJ2-5, with D possibly being TRBD2 (6 bases). V lost 4 bases to trimming and J lost 5 bases, with 35 bases between them. From germline, CDR1 is LGHDT and CDR2 YNNKEL (reference sequence). This CDR3 spans 21 amino acids. DNA for the CDR3: TGTGCCAGCAGCCCGCCTTCCCCGGAGGGGACGAGCCGGATGGTTGTGGAGACCCAGTACTTC. Translating it yields CASSPPSPEGTSRMVVETQYF.

In this sample, this clone turned up a few times. J is TRBJ1-1 and V is TRBV6-2 or TRBV6-3, with 9 bases fitting TRBD1. Germline V gives CDR1 MNHEY, CDR2 SVGEGT. V trimming: 4 bases; J trimming: 0 bases; junction bases outside the gene matches: 3. The CDR3 is made up of 15 amino acids. The CDR3 nucleotides read TGTGCCAGCAGTTCCCGGACAGGGGTGAACACTGAAGCTTTCTTT. Translation: CASSSRTGVNTEAFF.

The chain links TRBV3-1 (or the pseudogene TRBV3-2) to TRBJ2-3, with D perhaps TRBD1 (5 bases). The CDR3 is 13 residues long. The germline CDR1 and CDR2 sequences are LGHDT and YNNKEL (reference sequence). Trimming pared 1 base from V and 13 bases from J, leaving 15 bases between. CDR3 bases: TGTGCCAGCAGCCAAGTGGCCGAACAAGGGGAGTATTTT. It yields the protein CASSQVAEQGEYF.

This rearrangement joins TRBV9 to TRBJ2-2, with 8 bases that match TRBD2. With 6 bases clipped from V and 4 bases from J, the junction kept 5 bases outside the gene matches. This CDR3 comprises 14 residues. Germline V lookup: CDR1 SGDLS, CDR2 YYNGEE. CDR3 protein: CASTGGGTTGELFF. The CDR3 DNA follows: TGTGCCAGCACCGGGGGGGGGACCACCGGGGAGCTGTTTTTT.

This chain connects TRBV28 to TRBJ1-3; D is unclear. Germline CDR1 MDHEN, CDR2 SYDVKM. V shed 2 bases and J shed 4 bases, with 6 bases lying between them. The CDR3 is 13 amino acids. Here the CDR3 DNA reads TGTGCCAGCAGTTTAGGCAGGGGAAACACCATATATTTT. Its protein product is CASSLGRGNTIYF.

The rearrangement links TRBV5-1 to TRBJ2-6, with 7 bases that match TRBD1. The CDR3 contains 16 residues. Looked up from germline, CDR1 is SGHRS and CDR2 is YFSETQ. The junction had 6 bases not matched to a gene; V was cut back by 6 bases and J by 0 bases. The CDR3, as DNA: TGCGCCAGCACCGGGACAGTGAACTCTGGGGCCAACGTCCTGACTTTC. Translated, it gives CASTGTVNSGANVLTF.

The chain couples TRBV4-1 to TRBJ2-7, with 7 bases lining up with TRBD1. Germline values: CDR1 MGHRA, CDR2 YSYEKL. This CDR3 is built from 15 residues. Losses at the gene ends were 0 bases for V and 2 bases for J; bases not matched to a gene: 4. In nucleotides, the CDR3 is TGCGCCAGCAGCCAAGATGGGGACAGTGCCTACGAGCAGTACTTC. Translated: CASSQDGDSAYEQYF.

The chain is built from TRBV5-1 and TRBJ2-1; TRBD1 is a possible D gene (6 bases). The CDR3 contains 14 residues. The V gene lost 0 bases and the J gene lost 4 bases, with 8 bases spanning the gap. Germline loops: CDR1 SGHRS, CDR2 YFSETQ. The CDR3 bases are TGCGCCAGCAGCTTGGGGGACATATACAATGAGCAGTTCTTC. Amino acid sequence: CASSLGDIYNEQFF.

V and J are TRBV6-5 and TRBJ1-1; no clear D gene. Between the trimmed V and J ends, which lost 2 bases and 1 base, there was a span of 8 bases. Germline lookup yields CDR1 MNHEY and CDR2 SVGAGI. The CDR3 runs to 14 residues. The CDR3 reads CASSYKQRNTEAFF. The DNA for the CDR3 is TGTGCCAGCAGTTACAAACAGAGGAACACTGAAGCTTTCTTT.

J is TRBJ1-1 and V is TRBV7-9, with TRBD1 matching over 8 bases. Germline V CDR1 and CDR2: SEHNR, FQNEAQ (reference sequence). Germline trimming cut 2 bases from V and 1 base from J; bases unmatched to any gene: 3. This CDR3 has 15 residues. The CDR3 DNA follows: TGTGCCAGCAGCTTACAGGGGGCGGGGAACACTGAAGCTTTCTTT. This sequence encodes CASSLQGAGNTEAFF.

The J gene is TRBJ2-7, the V gene TRBV2, with TRBD1 matching over 9 bases. The CDR3 loop spans 15 amino acids. Germline V lookup: CDR1 SNHLY, CDR2 FYNNEI. V lost 6 bases and J lost 5; bases outside the gene matches: 11. The CDR3 here is CASSEYRDRVHEQYF. In DNA, the CDR3 is TGTGCCAGCAGCGAATACCGGGACAGGGTCCACGAGCAGTACTTC.

A note on this clone: Other DNA sequences from this sample encode an identical CDR3 as well. This sequence joins TRBV2 and TRBJ2-7; 8 nucleotides line up with TRBD1. This CDR3 is built from 13 residues. Germline trimming cut 4 bases from V and 3 bases from J; bases unmatched to any gene: 2. The germline CDR1 and CDR2 sequences are SNHLY and FYNNEI. Here the CDR3 DNA reads TGTGCCAGCAGTGCTGACAGGGGCTACGAGCAGTACTTC. Its protein is CASSADRGYEQYF.

This clone was observed once. The V gene is TRBV7-8, the J gene TRBJ1-3; no firm D call. CDR3 length equals 13 residues. Trimming cost V 2 bases and J 4 bases, with 6 bases left between them. Germline V gene sequence: CDR1 SGHVS, CDR2 FQNEAQ. The CDR3 nucleotides are TGTGCCAGCAGCTTAAGTCAGGGAAACACCATATATTTT. As protein: CASSLSQGNTIYF.

The chain is built from TRBV10-3 and TRBJ1-1; unclear D gene. V gave up 0 bases and J gave up 6 bases, with 11 bases separating them. The CDR3 sequence is 14 residues long. Germline CDR1 is ENHRY and CDR2 is SYGVKD. DNA for the CDR3: TGTGCCATCAGTGAGTCCGGCGGTGTCGCTGAAGCTTTCTTT. Its protein product is CAISESGGVAEAFF.

The chain couples TRBV19 to TRBJ2-7; tentatively, D is TRBD2 (5 bases). Germline lookup yields CDR1 LNHDA and CDR2 SQIVND (reference sequence). V was clipped by 5 bases and J by 1 base, with 21 bases between them. CDR3 length: 17 amino acids. CDR3 bases: TGTGCCAGTAGTCCCCATCCGGGGAACCCAGTGTCCTACGAGCAGTACTTC. Its protein product is CASSPHPGNPVSYEQYF.

On this clone: At one end the junction does not follow the germline gene, possibly because of a read error. The rearrangement uses TRBV6-2 or TRBV6-3 and TRBJ1-2; a possible D gene is TRBD1 (5 bases). Germline V gene sequence: CDR1 MNHEY, CDR2 SVGEGT. There are 13 residues in the CDR3. CDR3 nucleotides: TGTGCCAGCAGTCGGGGGGACGGCCAAGCTCAGCACTTC. It specifies CASSRGDGQAQHF.

V and J are TRBV6-6 and TRBJ2-7; possible D gene TRBD2, 5 bases. V was clipped by 6 bases and J by 4 bases, with 22 bases between them. The CDR3 has 16 amino acids. The germline V gene has CDR1 MNHNY and CDR2 SVGAGI (reference sequence). CDR3 loop: CASSSKVEALRYEQYF. The CDR3 region has the DNA TGTGCCAGCAGCTCCAAGGTGGAGGCCCTACGGTACGAGCAGTACTTC.

The V and J genes are TRBV7-2 and TRBJ1-2; TRBD1 might be the D (6 bases). The V gene lost 5 bases and the J gene lost 6 bases, with 31 bases spanning the gap. The germline CDR1 and CDR2 sequences are SGHTA and FQGNSA. This CDR3 spans 19 amino acids. CDR3 sequence: CASSPHTLQGARRTDGYTF. In DNA form, the CDR3 reads TGTGCCAGCAGCCCGCACACTTTACAGGGCGCCCGTAGGACGGATGGCTACACCTTC.